The 21 T cell receptor beta chains given below trace back to one sample, sequenced in a study of T cell repertoires in cytomegalovirus infection. TCRdb reprocessed the reads with MiXCR, giving one entry per CDR3 protein. The repertoire holds around 450,000 distinct CDR3 sequences, with approximately 32% as singletons. Sequencing was carried out using PBMCs. These TCRs come from a human donor in good health (CMV status not recorded). Some clones in this sample may be carry-over from other donors' samples.

Many counts were recorded for this clonotype. The chain links TRBV7-2 to TRBJ2-1, with D unclear. The CDR3 spans 17 residues. Germline V CDR1 and CDR2: SGHTA, FQGNSA. Trimming stripped 5 bases from V and 0 bases from J, with 17 bases between. The CDR3 coding sequence is TGTGCCAGCAGCCCCTCGGTAGGGTGGACCTCCTACAATGAGCAGTTCTTC. It encodes CASSPSVGWTSYNEQFF.

This clonotype was observed a handful of times. The chain carries TRBV7-8 and TRBJ1-5; possibly TRBD1 for D (5 bases). Trimming left V 1 base short and J 4 bases short, with 11 bases between. The CDR3 spans 15 residues. The V gene's germline CDR1 is SGHVS and CDR2 FQNEAQ. CDR3 region: CASSLGGANNQPQHF. The CDR3 region has the DNA TGTGCCAGCAGCTTAGGAGGGGCCAATAATCAGCCCCAGCATTTT.

The CDR3: CASSTGQDYTIYF. Here the CDR3 DNA reads TGTGCCAGCAGCACCGGACAGGATTACACCATATATTTT. This sequence joins TRBV7-9 and TRBJ1-3; 7 bases are a match to TRBD1. This CDR3 is 13 amino acids long. Germline CDR1 reads SEHNR; CDR2 reads FQNEAQ (reference sequence). V was clipped by 5 bases and J by 8 bases; unmatched bases: 6.

This clonotype has only a few counts. The J gene is TRBJ2-1, the V gene TRBV24-1, with D perhaps TRBD1 or TRBD2 (5 bases each). The CDR3 is 12 amino acids. In germline, CDR1 is KGHDR, CDR2 SFDVKD. V lost 7 bases and J 9 bases, leaving 12 bases between the germline ends. CDR3 DNA sequence: TGTGCCACCAGGTCGAGGGGCAGTGAGCAGTTCTTC. This translates into CATRSRGSEQFF.

This chain joins TRBV12-5 and TRBJ1-5, with D possibly TRBD1 on 5 matching bases. The CDR3 runs to 17 residues. The V and J ends lost 4 bases and 6 bases respectively, with 22 bases between them. Looked up from germline, CDR1 is LGHNT and CDR2 is FRNRAP. CDR3 coding DNA: TGTGCTAGTGGTTCCCAGGCGGGGGATGTGGGCGGTCAGCCCCAGCATTTT. It codes for CASGSQAGDVGGQPQHF. Full variable domain (remainder filled in from reference TRBV12-5 and TRBJ1-5): DARVTQTPRHKVTEMGQEVTMRCQPILGHNTVFWYRQTMMQGLELLAYFRNRAPLDDSGMPKDRFSAEMPDATLATLKIQPSEPRDSAVYFCASGSQAGDVGGQPQHFGDGTRLSIL.

This clonotype was counted a few times. The chain has TRBV20-1 and TRBJ1-6; D not resolved. The V end lost 3 bases, the J end lost 5 bases, and 5 bases lay between the germline ends. Germline V CDR1 and CDR2: DFQATT, SNEGSKA (reference sequence). The CDR3 loop spans 12 amino acids. The CDR3 loop reads CSARVNNSPLHF. CDR3 in DNA: TGCAGTGCTAGGGTCAATAATTCACCCCTCCACTTT.

This clonotype was counted at least ten times. The chain combines TRBV7-2 with TRBJ2-7; 7 bases align to TRBD1. V gave up 5 bases and J gave up 4 bases; unmatched junction bases: 14. This CDR3 contains 16 residues. The germline gives CDR1 SGHTA, CDR2 FQGNSA. CDR3 residues: CASSPGPPGQTYEQYF. CDR3 coding DNA: TGTGCCAGCAGCCCAGGTCCACCGGGACAGACGTACGAGCAGTACTTC.

V and J are TRBV28 and TRBJ2-3, with TRBD2 matching over 15 bases. The V gene end was trimmed by 5 bases and the J gene end by 10 bases; junction bases not matched to a gene: 13. This CDR3 has 17 residues. Germline V gives CDR1 MDHEN, CDR2 SYDVKM. CDR3 in amino acids: CASSQGTSGGQGLSQYF. CDR3 nucleotide sequence: TGTGCCAGCAGTCAAGGGACTAGCGGGGGGCAGGGCCTCTCGCAGTATTTT.

This clonotype was seen only a few times. The chain recombines TRBV6-4 with TRBJ1-1; D is ambiguous. This CDR3 has 19 residues. The ends were cut back, 10 bases at V and 1 base at J, with 31 bases in the middle. In germline, CDR1 is MRHNA, CDR2 SNTAGT. The CDR3 DNA is TGTGCCACTCCGATATTGGCAGGCGGCTCGTCCCTCCGGAACACTGAAGCTTTCTTT. Its translation: CATPILAGGSSLRNTEAFF.

This clonotype was observed a handful of times. The V gene is TRBV6-6, the J gene TRBJ2-1, with 8 bases that match TRBD2. Germline V lookup: CDR1 MNHNY, CDR2 SVGAGI (reference sequence). Trimming removed 7 bases from V and 2 bases from J; junction bases left unmatched: 7. The CDR3 has 15 residues. For the CDR3, the DNA is TGTGCCAGCACTCCCTATAGCGGGGCCTACAATGAGCAGTTCTTC. Its translation is CASTPYSGAYNEQFF.

The V gene is TRBV14, the J gene TRBJ2-1; 11 bases match TRBD1. The ends lost 4 bases at V and 3 bases at J; junction bases unmatched: 5. The germline gives CDR1 SGHDN, CDR2 FVKESK. This CDR3 region has 16 residues. The CDR3 coding sequence is TGTGCCAGCAGCCCCCGGACAGGGGGCCTCTACAATGAGCAGTTCTTC. Amino acid sequence: CASSPRTGGLYNEQFF.

This chain uses TRBV5-8 with TRBJ2-5; TRBD2 matches 10 bases. This CDR3 contains 16 residues. V was clipped by 0 bases and J by 2 bases; unmatched bases: 4. In germline, CDR1 is SGHTS, CDR2 YDEGEE. The CDR3 here is CASSLGSGGEQETQYF. CDR3 in DNA: TGTGCCAGCAGCTTGGGAAGCGGGGGGGAACAAGAGACCCAGTACTTC.

The chain joins TRBV6-8 to TRBJ1-5; D remains ambiguous. The CDR3 consists of 14 residues. Germline V gene data show CDR1 as MNHGY and CDR2 as SAAAGT. Trimming took 0 bases from V and 7 from J, leaving 10 bases between them. The CDR3 region is CASSYSPGVQPQHF. CDR3 nucleotides: TGTGCCAGCAGTTACTCTCCGGGAGTCCAGCCCCAGCATTTT.

This clonotype was seen only a few times. The V call is TRBV6-6, the J call TRBJ2-5; D uncertain. V dropped 6 bases and J dropped 1 base, with 9 bases sitting between them. The germline V gene has CDR1 MNHNY and CDR2 SVGAGI (reference sequence). CDR3 size: 13 residues. CDR3 protein: CASRVRIQETQYF. As DNA, the CDR3 is TGTGCCAGCAGGGTCCGGATCCAAGAGACCCAGTACTTC.

The CDR3 nucleotides read TGTGCCAGCAGCTTAGGGACAGGGGGCTCCGGGGAGCTGTTTTTT. This gives the protein CASSLGTGGSGELFF. The chain uses TRBV7-6 and TRBJ2-2; 11 nucleotides match TRBD1. The CDR3 has 15 residues. Germline V gives CDR1 SGHVS, CDR2 FNYEAQ. V shed 1 base and J 6 bases; nucleotides not matched to a gene: 1.

This clonotype was detected ten times or more. This chain connects TRBV7-2 to TRBJ1-2; the D gene is possibly TRBD1 (5 bases). The CDR3 length is 14 residues. The V end was cut by 5 bases, the J end by 2 bases, with 12 bases between. Germline lookup yields CDR1 SGHTA and CDR2 FQGNSA. Here the CDR3 reads CASSREGANYGYTF. The DNA of the CDR3 is TGTGCCAGCAGCCGAGAAGGGGCCAACTATGGCTACACCTTC.

The chain employs TRBV6-4 and TRBJ1-1; D uncertain. The germline gives CDR1 MRHNA, CDR2 SNTAGT. The V end was cut by 0 bases, the J end by 0 bases, with 11 bases between. The CDR3 sequence is 16 residues long. The CDR3 bases are TGTGCCAGCAGTGACTCAACCCAAGGGATGAACACTGAAGCTTTCTTT. Its protein is CASSDSTQGMNTEAFF.

This clonotype was observed a handful of times. The rearrangement uses TRBV29-1 and TRBJ2-7; D unresolved. The V end was cut by 6 bases, the J end by 6 bases, with 9 bases between. The CDR3 sequence is 10 residues long. Germline CDR1 reads SQVTM; CDR2 reads ANQGSEA. The CDR3 protein is CSVDDGEQYF. The CDR3 DNA sequence: TGCAGCGTGGACGACGGCGAGCAGTACTTC.

V is TRBV29-1 and J is TRBJ1-2; D might be TRBD1 (5 bases). Germline V gives CDR1 SQVTM, CDR2 ANQGSEA. The V gene lost 0 bases and the J gene lost 7 bases, with 9 bases spanning the gap. The CDR3 covers 12 residues. CDR3 sequence reads: CSVEEGGGGYTF. The CDR3 coding sequence is TGCAGCGTTGAAGAGGGGGGGGGTGGCTACACCTTC.

This sequence joins TRBV12-3 or TRBV12-4 and TRBJ1-1, with 8 bases aligning to TRBD1. J gave up 7 bases and V 0 bases, and 7 bases lay outside the gene matches. This CDR3 spans 15 amino acids. DNA for the CDR3: TGTGCCAGCAGTTTAGCGGGACAGGAGCCCAATGAAGCTTTCTTT. This translates into CASSLAGQEPNEAFF.

Only a few counts were recorded for this clonotype. V usage is TRBV12-3 or TRBV12-4 and J usage is TRBJ2-2, with D perhaps matching TRBD1 (6 bases). Trimming pared 5 bases from V and 4 bases from J, leaving 17 bases between. The CDR3 spans 16 residues. The CDR3 reads CASSVSGTWGTGELFF. The DNA of the CDR3 is TGTGCCAGCAGTGTCTCCGGGACATGGGGCACCGGGGAGCTGTTTTTT.